This is a list of T cell receptor beta chains from one sample in a study of blood T cell repertoires in COVID-19. TCRdb's copy holds only in-frame clones and misses some; the assay was immunoSEQ multiplex PCR. The sample contains 250,000 to 300,000 clones, 70% to 90% of which appear only once. Sample: peripheral blood. Receptors originate from a middle-aged man with active or convalescent COVID-19. Each CDR3 is given with its conserved first and last residue. D genes are given only for firm matches. For some rows the clone size is stated as once, few or many, or as a class when expanded; others skip it.

D gene	J gene	V gene	clone size	CDR3 DNA	CDR3 protein
TRBD1	TRBJ2-1	TRBV18	.	TGTGCCAGCTCCCCAGGGACAGGGGGACACTACAATGAGCAGTTCTTC	CASSPGTGGHYNEQFF
.	TRBJ2-1	TRBV7-6	.	TGTGCCAGCAGCTTACAACTAGGTTCAGGCAATGAGCAGTTCTTC	CASSLQLGSGNEQFF
.	TRBJ2-1	TRBV11-2	once	TGTGCCAGCAACTTAATGGGGTGGGCGGGCGAAGAGCAGTTCTTC	CASNLMGWAGEEQFF
TRBD2	TRBJ2-3	TRBV3-1/TRBV3-2	.	TGTGCCAGCAGCCCACTCGCGGGGGTCACAGATACGCAGTATTTT	CASSPLAGVTDTQYF
TRBD2	TRBJ2-5	TRBV5-5	.	TGTGCCAGCAGCTCACTAGCGTCCGAAGAGACCCAGTACTTC	CASSSLASEETQYF
.	TRBJ2-7	TRBV11-2	few	TGTGCCAGCAGCAACCCCCCGGGACAAACTTCCTACGAGCAGTACTTC	CASSNPPGQTSYEQYF
.	TRBJ1-1	TRBV28	.	TGTGCCAGCAGGCCCTCCGGACAGAAGAACACTGAAGCTTTCTTT	CASRPSGQKNTEAFF
.	TRBJ2-5	TRBV21-1	.	TGTGCCAGCAGCATTGCTAGCGGGAGTAGGAAGACCCAGTACTTC	CASSIASGSRKTQYF
TRBD2	TRBJ2-1	TRBV19	.	TGTGCCAGTAGTTTTAGCGGGAACCTCTACAATGAGCAGTTCTTC	CASSFSGNLYNEQFF
.	TRBJ2-3	TRBV6-5	once	TGTGCCAGCAGTTACTCGGGCATACGCACAGATACGCAGTATTTT	CASSYSGIRTDTQYF
.	TRBJ2-3	TRBV19	few	TGTGCCAGTAGTAGTGCAGGGCAGCAGTATTTT	CASSSAGQQYF
.	TRBJ1-2	TRBV12-3/TRBV12-4	.	TGTGCCAGCAGCCAAAAGGGGTACGGCTACACCTTC	CASSQKGYGYTF
.	TRBJ2-1	TRBV27	once	TGTGCCAGCAGTGCCTCCCTAGCCAAAAGCTCCTACAATGAGCAGTTCTTC	CASSASLAKSSYNEQFF
TRBD1	TRBJ1-4	TRBV4-3	.	TGCGCCAGCAGCCAAGGGACAGGGGGCGTGTGGTCTAATGAAAAACTGTTTTTT	CASSQGTGGVWSNEKLFF
TRBD2	TRBJ2-7	TRBV19	.	TGTGCCAGTAGTATGAAACTAGCGGGAGCCTACGAGCAGTACTTC	CASSMKLAGAYEQYF
.	TRBJ2-3	TRBV12-3/TRBV12-4	.	TGTGCCAGCAGTCCCGGACTCTTTAATACGCAGTATTTT	CASSPGLFNTQYF
.	TRBJ1-1	TRBV7-9	once	TGTGCCAGCAGCCTTGACACAGCGGCCGCTGAAGCTTTCTTT	CASSLDTAAAEAFF
TRBD1	TRBJ1-6	TRBV10-2	.	TGCGCCAGCAGACCGGGACAGGGTTACACCCTCCACTTT	CASRPGQGYTLHF
.	TRBJ2-7	TRBV9	once	TGTGCCAGCAGCCCGACTAGAGTCCCCTACGAGCAGTACTTC	CASSPTRVPYEQYF
TRBD2	TRBJ2-3	TRBV27	.	TGTGCCAGCAGTTTACTAGCGGAATACACAGATACGCAGTATTTT	CASSLLAEYTDTQYF
TRBD1	TRBJ2-7	TRBV4-1	.	TGCGCCAGCAGCCCCGGACAGGGCGGTCGGTACGAGCAGTACTTC	CASSPGQGGRYEQYF
.	TRBJ2-5	TRBV19	.	TGTGCCAGTAGGGGCAGGGGCCAAGAGACCCAGTACTTC	CASRGRGQETQYF
.	TRBJ2-7	TRBV7-2	.	TGTGCCAGCACTGAGGGAGGCTCCCTTTACGAGCAGTACTTC	CASTEGGSLYEQYF
.	TRBJ2-7	TRBV18	few	TGTGCCAGCTCACTAGCGCGGGATCTGGGGGAGCAGTACTTC	CASSLARDLGEQYF
TRBD2	TRBJ2-7	TRBV5-1	.	TGCGCCAGCAGCCAGGGAGGACTAGTCAACGAGCAGTACTTC	CASSQGGLVNEQYF
TRBD2	TRBJ2-7	TRBV7-2	.	TGTGCCAGCAGCCGGCGACTAGCGGGAGGCTACGAGCAGTACTTC	CASSRRLAGGYEQYF
.	TRBJ2-7	TRBV21-1	.	TGTGCCAGCAGCAAACCCAGAACGACAGAGAGCTCCTACGAGCAGTACTTC	CASSKPRTTESSYEQYF
.	TRBJ1-1	TRBV18	.	TGTGCCAGCTCACCACGCTCGGGGAGCTATGGAACTGAAGCTTTCTTT	CASSPRSGSYGTEAFF
TRBD1	TRBJ1-5	TRBV9	.	TGTGCCAGCAGCTCCCACAGGGGGCGGGTAGGCCAGCCCCAGCATTTT	CASSSHRGRVGQPQHF
.	TRBJ1-1	TRBV10-3	.	TGTGCCATCACCGACCAACAGGGTAGGGGCACTGAAGCTTTCTTT	CAITDQQGRGTEAFF
.	TRBJ2-7	TRBV5-5	.	TGTGCCAGCAGCTTGGTGTCGGGAGTACGGTACGAGCAGTACTTC	CASSLVSGVRYEQYF
TRBD2	TRBJ2-7	TRBV5-1	.	TGCGCCAGCAGCTTGGAACTAGCGGGACCCTACGAGCAGTACTTC	CASSLELAGPYEQYF
TRBD2	TRBJ2-2	TRBV5-1	.	TGCGCCAGCAGCTTGGTAGCGGGAGTGAACACCGGGGAGCTGTTTTTT	CASSLVAGVNTGELFF
.	TRBJ1-1	TRBV6-5	.	TGTGCCAGCAGTTACGACAGTTCCACTGAAGCTTTCTTT	CASSYDSSTEAFF
TRBD1	TRBJ1-1	TRBV5-1	.	TGCGCCAGCAGCTTGATGGGAGCAGGGGGTAACACTGAAGCTTTCTTT	CASSLMGAGGNTEAFF
TRBD2	TRBJ2-5	TRBV7-2	.	TGTGCCAGCAGCCCGGGACTAGCGGGCGAATTTCTCCAAGAGACCCAGTACTTC	CASSPGLAGEFLQETQYF
TRBD2	TRBJ2-5	TRBV3-1/TRBV3-2	.	TGTGCCAGCAGCCTCCTGGGACTAGAAGAGACCCAGTACTTC	CASSLLGLEETQYF
TRBD2	TRBJ2-5	TRBV7-8	.	TGTGCCAGCAGCTTACTAGCGGGGTACCAAGAGACCCAGTACTTC	CASSLLAGYQETQYF
TRBD2	TRBJ2-7	TRBV5-1	.	TGCGCCAGCAGCTTGGGTCCGTGGAGCGCGGGAGCTTCCTACGAGCAGTACTTC	CASSLGPWSAGASYEQYF
.	TRBJ1-6	TRBV7-2	.	TGTGCCAGCACCCACTACTCCATGGGTTCACCCCTCCACTTT	CASTHYSMGSPLHF
.	TRBJ2-2	TRBV15	.	TGTGCCACCAGCAGAGATGTGCGGAACACCGGGGAGCTGTTTTTT	CATSRDVRNTGELFF
TRBD2	TRBJ2-3	TRBV27	.	TGTGCCAGCAGCCAGGGGACTAGCGCCATCGTCGGCACAGATACGCAGTATTTT	CASSQGTSAIVGTDTQYF
.	TRBJ2-2	TRBV30	.	TGTGCCTGGAGTGTCCTCTCAGCGAACACCGGGGAGCTGTTTTTT	CAWSVLSANTGELFF
.	TRBJ1-4	TRBV20-1	.	TGCAGTGCTAGTCAGGGGAAGAGAGAAAAACTGTTTTTT	CSASQGKREKLFF
.	TRBJ2-2	TRBV6-2/TRBV6-3	.	TGTGCCAGCAGTCAAACGGGAGTAAGGACCGGGGAGCTGTTTTTT	CASSQTGVRTGELFF
.	TRBJ1-2	TRBV4-1	.	TGCGCCAGCAGCCAAGATATGACAGAACGCTCGTATGGCTACACCTTC	CASSQDMTERSYGYTF
.	TRBJ1-3	TRBV7-8	few	TGTGCCAGCAGCGAATACTACGGCTCTGGAAACACCATATATTTT	CASSEYYGSGNTIYF
.	TRBJ2-7	TRBV19	few	TGTGCCAGTAGTATAGTCGACGGGGACGAGCAGTACTTC	CASSIVDGDEQYF
.	TRBJ2-7	TRBV18	.	TGTGCCAGCTCCGCTGGCGGGTACGAGCAGTACTTC	CASSAGGYEQYF
TRBD2	TRBJ2-3	TRBV7-2	.	TGTGCCAGCAGTACTAGAAGAGGCGGGAGGGCCTCAGATACGCAGTATTTT	CASSTRRGGRASDTQYF
.	TRBJ2-3	TRBV9	.	TGTGCCAGCAGCTCAGGGAGGAGCCTCGTGGCAGATACGCAGTATTTT	CASSSGRSLVADTQYF
TRBD2	TRBJ2-5	TRBV29-1	.	TGCAGCGTTGAAGGAGGACTAGCGGATCAAGAGACCCAGTACTTC	CSVEGGLADQETQYF
.	TRBJ1-5	TRBV28	few	TGTGCCAGCAGTCTCCCGTTAGGCAATCAGCCCCAGCATTTT	CASSLPLGNQPQHF
TRBD2	TRBJ2-1	TRBV4-1	.	TGCGCCAGCAGCCAAGTGGCTAGCGGGAGTCGGTATGAGCAGTTCTTC	CASSQVASGSRYEQFF